This TCR beta chain was retrieved from a study of spatial heterogeneity in lung cancer. The CDR3 spans 16 residues. With 8 bases removed from V and 2 bases from J, the gap between germline ends came to 20 bases. Germline CDR1 reads MDHEN; CDR2 reads SYDVKM. One entry per CDR3 protein results from TCRdb running MiXCR on the 5' RACE reads. The sample consists of tens of thousands of distinct CDR3 sequences, approximately 3% of them appearing once. Time point denoted: sample taken at primary tumor resection. The table lists this clonotype with many counts. The TCR sequence derives from a male donor with early-stage non-small cell lung cancer. The chain combines TRBV28 with TRBJ2-3; D unclear. Sample: normal lung tissue next to the tumor, taken at surgery. CDR3 bases: TGTGCCAGCGCAGAGGCCACCTCTTATTACACAGATACGCAGTATTTT. Translated: CASAEATSYYTDTQYF.